This TCR beta chain was recorded in a study of blood T cells in healthy people across ages. The second PCR ran roughly 7 to 11 cycles with a sample-barcoded 5' primer and J-beta primers. TCRdb recomputed calls from the 5' RACE reads with MiXCR, one row per CDR3 protein. This table has hundreds of thousands of distinct CDR3 sequences, around 21% appearing once. Study-level points and caveats: No one knew whether donors had CMV, which possibly confounded expanded clonotype changes.

Details on this clonotype: Antigen specificity is unknown.

Sequenced sample: blood. This TCR was recovered from a man aged 70-80 years in good health.

For the CDR3, the DNA is TGCAGTGCTAGAGATCCCCAGGGCCGGGGCTACACCTTC. Its protein product is CSARDPQGRGYTF. The rearrangement links TRBV20-1 to TRBJ1-2, with D maybe TRBD1 (5 bases). Trimming left V 0 bases short and J 8 bases short, with 13 bases between. The CDR3 consists of 13 residues. Germline lookup yields CDR1 DFQATT and CDR2 SNEGSKA (reference sequence).